The clone carrying this TCR beta chain is labeled as medium-sized. This record comes from a study of T cell repertoires in aging, cancer and after chemotherapy. A mixed TRB-A/B primer pool amplified rearranged TRB by multiplex touch-down PCR. TCRdb reprocessed the multiplex PCR reads via MiXCR and lists one record per CDR3 protein. The sample records more than 6,000 distinct CDR3 sequences, 22% being singletons. The template was genomic DNA from peripheral blood, not RNA. The CDR3 is 14 amino acids. CDR1 and CDR2 from the germline V gene are LNHDA and SQIVND (reference sequence). The J segment lost 7 bases and the V segment lost 6 bases, leaving 5 bases of the junction unmatched.

The TCR was taken from a human donor with a blood cancer. Sequencing was carried out using blood. The V call is TRBV19, the J call TRBJ2-1; TRBD1 matches 11 bases. The CDR3 DNA reads TGTGCCAGTAGGGACAGGGGGCAAGGTAATGAGCAGTTCTTC. This codes for CASRDRGQGNEQFF.